This T cell receptor (beta chain) was captured in a study of blood T cell repertoires in COVID-19. It was during active infection that Seattle patients were enrolled and then longitudinally followed. The V end lost 4 bases, the J end lost 5 bases, and 17 bases lay between the germline ends. Germline CDR1 is SGHTA and CDR2 is FQGNSA. The CDR3 contains 15 residues. In the authors' methods: Reference gene primer amplification in the assay estimated nucleated cell counts. Sequenced by immunoSEQ multiplex PCR; TCRdb stores in-frame clones only, minus some. The D gene and trimming were derived from the DNA, and the V and J assignments and clone size from that table. Of about 390,000 clones detected, approximately 87% appear once; the ten largest clones hold under 3%.

The sample was peripheral blood. This TCR was sampled from a woman aged 55-69 years with COVID-19, enrolled during active disease. V and J are TRBV7-2 and TRBJ2-5; possible D gene TRBD1, 6 bases. The CDR3 nucleotides are TGTGCCAGCAGCTCCCCCGCTAGGGGGATCGAGACCCAGTACTTC. This sequence encodes CASSSPARGIETQYF.